Listed below are T cell receptor beta chains from one sample, sequenced in a study of monozygotic twins with inflammatory bowel disease. No DNA is given; TCRdb re-called the 5' RACE reads and lists each CDR3 protein once. Here the sample table reports under 45,000 distinct CDR3 sequences. Sequencing used blood. These receptors all stem from a human donor with ulcerative colitis or Crohn's disease, or a healthy co-twin of an affected twin (not recorded which). The CDR3 runs from the conserved cysteine through the conserved F or W. The order of the fields is J gene, V gene, CDR3 protein.

j_gene: TRBJ1-2
v_gene: TRBV6-6
CDR3aa: CASSEDRAYGYTF

j_gene: TRBJ2-4
v_gene: TRBV2
CDR3aa: CASSDSLAKNIQYF

j_gene: TRBJ2-2
v_gene: TRBV5-6
CDR3aa: CASSLAGTGNTGELFF

j_gene: TRBJ2-7
v_gene: TRBV2
CDR3aa: CASSSGGHEQYF

j_gene: TRBJ2-7
v_gene: TRBV7-9
CDR3aa: CASNRDTIYEQYF

j_gene: TRBJ1-5
v_gene: TRBV6-2/TRBV6-3
CDR3aa: CASDKTGTQTQPQHF

j_gene: TRBJ1-1
v_gene: TRBV5-1
CDR3aa: CASSWTAPSNTEAFF

j_gene: TRBJ2-5
v_gene: TRBV12-3/TRBV12-4
CDR3aa: CASINRGGTQSQETQYF

j_gene: TRBJ1-4
v_gene: TRBV12-3/TRBV12-4
CDR3aa: CASSYRATNEKLFF

j_gene: TRBJ1-2
v_gene: TRBV6-2/TRBV6-3
CDR3aa: CASRTGVGYTF

j_gene: TRBJ2-1
v_gene: TRBV4-2
CDR3aa: CASSQDYEAGVYNEQFF

j_gene: TRBJ1-2
v_gene: TRBV7-2
CDR3aa: CASSLGRGYGYTF

j_gene: TRBJ1-1
v_gene: TRBV6-2/TRBV6-3
CDR3aa: CASSPTQRDSEAFF

j_gene: TRBJ2-5
v_gene: TRBV5-1
CDR3aa: CASIRGTGKQETQYF

j_gene: TRBJ2-2
v_gene: TRBV5-1
CDR3aa: CASRSGPNTGELFF

j_gene: TRBJ2-5
v_gene: TRBV11-2
CDR3aa: CASSPHLGETQYF

j_gene: TRBJ2-7
v_gene: TRBV20-1
CDR3aa: CSARVPRTGIDSYEQYF

j_gene: TRBJ2-3
v_gene: TRBV30
CDR3aa: CAWSVGRGPPDTQYF

j_gene: TRBJ1-4
v_gene: TRBV7-9
CDR3aa: CASSLTSRGAGEELFF

j_gene: TRBJ1-5
v_gene: TRBV20-1
CDR3aa: CSARDVGTGSNQPQHF

j_gene: TRBJ1-6
v_gene: TRBV2
CDR3aa: CESTRGRNSPLHF

j_gene: TRBJ2-1
v_gene: TRBV6-1
CDR3aa: CASIYGQEGNEQFF

j_gene: TRBJ1-6
v_gene: TRBV28
CDR3aa: CASSLGTGDNSPLHF

j_gene: TRBJ2-1
v_gene: TRBV25-1
CDR3aa: CASSKGERGRNEQFF

j_gene: TRBJ1-2
v_gene: TRBV6-5
CDR3aa: CASTLAGNYGYTF

j_gene: TRBJ1-1
v_gene: TRBV20-1
CDR3aa: CSAKRQGGEAFF

j_gene: TRBJ2-2
v_gene: TRBV27
CDR3aa: CASSLSHNSIAGELFF

j_gene: TRBJ2-5
v_gene: TRBV28
CDR3aa: CASSTYGQGRETQYF

j_gene: TRBJ1-5
v_gene: TRBV20-1
CDR3aa: CSARDPEGQPQHF

j_gene: TRBJ2-3
v_gene: TRBV28
CDR3aa: CASSSGGGLSDTQYF

j_gene: TRBJ1-4
v_gene: TRBV19
CDR3aa: CASSISSGPKEKLFF

j_gene: TRBJ2-1
v_gene: TRBV28
CDR3aa: CASSSPGQSYNEQFF

j_gene: TRBJ2-1
v_gene: TRBV12-3/TRBV12-4
CDR3aa: CASSSLLSQFF

j_gene: TRBJ1-6
v_gene: TRBV20-1
CDR3aa: CSCQGASNSPLHF

j_gene: TRBJ1-1
v_gene: TRBV5-1
CDR3aa: CASSQDRARGNTEAFF

j_gene: TRBJ1-1
v_gene: TRBV5-1
CDR3aa: CASGLGRRNTEAFF

j_gene: TRBJ1-1
v_gene: TRBV30
CDR3aa: CAWSVPGTGGPNTEAFF

j_gene: TRBJ2-4
v_gene: TRBV4-1
CDR3aa: CASSQDPVLSTSKNIQYF

j_gene: TRBJ1-2
v_gene: TRBV5-1
CDR3aa: CASSLGTGGSNYGYTF

j_gene: TRBJ1-6
v_gene: TRBV30
CDR3aa: CAWTDGDSDNSPLHF

j_gene: TRBJ1-6
v_gene: TRBV19
CDR3aa: CASSIRGGADSPLHF

j_gene: TRBJ1-5
v_gene: TRBV23-1
CDR3aa: CASIDEKEEPQHF

j_gene: TRBJ2-5
v_gene: TRBV4-1
CDR3aa: CASSQDIGVQAQYF

j_gene: TRBJ2-1
v_gene: TRBV20-1
CDR3aa: CSARPPVTSNEQFF

j_gene: TRBJ2-3
v_gene: TRBV7-2
CDR3aa: CASSPMGGGVADTQYF

j_gene: TRBJ2-2
v_gene: TRBV3-1
CDR3aa: CASSPSKGGRPNTGELFF

j_gene: TRBJ2-3
v_gene: TRBV10-3
CDR3aa: CAISDAPTTDTQYF

j_gene: TRBJ2-6
v_gene: TRBV24-1
CDR3aa: CATSDYPGPLSGANVLTF

j_gene: TRBJ2-5
v_gene: TRBV19
CDR3aa: CASSPLGGETQYF

j_gene: TRBJ2-1
v_gene: TRBV28
CDR3aa: CASSFASSGRNNEQFF

j_gene: TRBJ2-7
v_gene: TRBV30
CDR3aa: CAWRGGDTSYEQYF

j_gene: TRBJ2-7
v_gene: TRBV19
CDR3aa: CASSHSGTVYEQYF

j_gene: TRBJ2-5
v_gene: TRBV4-3
CDR3aa: CASSQETHRTQYF

j_gene: TRBJ2-2
v_gene: TRBV2
CDR3aa: CASRASGTSRPGELFF

j_gene: TRBJ2-7
v_gene: TRBV18
CDR3aa: CASSPRQGGSSYEQYF